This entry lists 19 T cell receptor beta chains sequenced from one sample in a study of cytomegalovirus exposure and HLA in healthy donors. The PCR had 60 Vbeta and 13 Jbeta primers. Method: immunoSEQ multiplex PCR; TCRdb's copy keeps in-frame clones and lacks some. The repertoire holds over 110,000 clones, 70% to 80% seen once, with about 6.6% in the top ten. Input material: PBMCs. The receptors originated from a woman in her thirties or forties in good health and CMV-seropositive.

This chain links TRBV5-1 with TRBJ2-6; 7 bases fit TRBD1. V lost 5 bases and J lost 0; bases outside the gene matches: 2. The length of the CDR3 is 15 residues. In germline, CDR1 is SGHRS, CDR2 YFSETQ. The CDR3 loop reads CASRPGGSGANVLTF. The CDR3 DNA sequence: TGCGCCAGCAGACCAGGGGGCTCTGGGGCCAACGTCCTGACTTTC. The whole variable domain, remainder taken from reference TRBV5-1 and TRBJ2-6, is KAGVTQTPRYLIKTRGQQVTLSCSPISGHRSVSWYQQTPGQGLQFLFEYFSETQRNKGNFPGRFSGRQFSNSRSEMNVSTLELGDSALYLCASRPGGSGANVLTFGAGSRLTVL.

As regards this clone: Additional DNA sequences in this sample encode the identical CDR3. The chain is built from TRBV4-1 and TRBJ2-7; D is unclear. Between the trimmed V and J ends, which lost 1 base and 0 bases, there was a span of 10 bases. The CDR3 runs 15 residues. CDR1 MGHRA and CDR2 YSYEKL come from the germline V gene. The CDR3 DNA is TGCGCCAGCAGCCAAGTAGGCGGAAGCTCCTACGAGCAGTACTTC. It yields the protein CASSQVGGSSYEQYF.

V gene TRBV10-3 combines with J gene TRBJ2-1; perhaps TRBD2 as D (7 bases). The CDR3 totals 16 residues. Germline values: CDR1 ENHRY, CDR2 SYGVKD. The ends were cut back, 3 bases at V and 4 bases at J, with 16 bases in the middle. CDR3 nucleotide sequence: TGTGCCATCAGTGACATAGGGGGAGGGGATTACAATGAGCAGTTCTTC. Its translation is CAISDIGGGDYNEQFF.

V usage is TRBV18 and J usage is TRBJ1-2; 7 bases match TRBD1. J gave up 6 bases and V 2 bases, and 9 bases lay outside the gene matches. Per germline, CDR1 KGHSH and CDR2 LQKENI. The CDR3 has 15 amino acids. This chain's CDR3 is CASSPRQGVSDGYTF. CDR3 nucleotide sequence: TGTGCCAGCTCACCAAGACAGGGTGTAAGTGATGGCTACACCTTC.

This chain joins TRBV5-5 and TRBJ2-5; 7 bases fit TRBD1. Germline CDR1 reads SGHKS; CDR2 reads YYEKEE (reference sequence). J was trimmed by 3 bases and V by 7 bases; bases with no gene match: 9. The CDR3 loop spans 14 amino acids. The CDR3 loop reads CASDQDRLKETQYF. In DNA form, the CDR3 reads TGTGCCAGCGACCAGGACAGGTTGAAAGAGACCCAGTACTTC.

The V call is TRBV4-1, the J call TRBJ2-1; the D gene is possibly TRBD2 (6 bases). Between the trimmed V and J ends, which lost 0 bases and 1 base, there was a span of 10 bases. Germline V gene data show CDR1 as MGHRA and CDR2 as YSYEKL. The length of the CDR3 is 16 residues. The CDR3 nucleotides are TGCGCCAGCAGCCAAGAGGCTAGCGCTTCCTACAATGAGCAGTTCTTC. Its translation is CASSQEASASYNEQFF.

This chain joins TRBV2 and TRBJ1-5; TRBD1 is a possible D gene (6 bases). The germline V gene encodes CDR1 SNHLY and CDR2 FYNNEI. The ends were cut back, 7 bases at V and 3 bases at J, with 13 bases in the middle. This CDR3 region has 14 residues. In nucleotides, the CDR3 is TGTGCCAGCATGAGGACAGACTCCAATCAGCCCCAGCATTTT. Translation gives CASMRTDSNQPQHF.

This CDR3 reads CASSEGRGLAGDEQYF. The CDR3 nucleotides are TGTGCCAGCAGTGAAGGACGGGGACTAGCGGGGGACGAGCAGTACTTC. V is TRBV6-1 and J is TRBJ2-7, with TRBD2 matching 14 bases. Germline lookup yields CDR1 MNHNS and CDR2 SASEGT. Germline trimming cut 1 base from V and 5 bases from J; bases unmatched to any gene: 4. The CDR3 covers 16 residues.

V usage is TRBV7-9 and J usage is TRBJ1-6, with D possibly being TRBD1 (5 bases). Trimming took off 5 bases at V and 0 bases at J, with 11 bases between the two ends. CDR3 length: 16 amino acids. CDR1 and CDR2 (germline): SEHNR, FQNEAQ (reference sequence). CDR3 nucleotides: TGTGCCAGCAGCCCTCGCGGGGGCTCCTATAATTCACCCCTCCACTTT. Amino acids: CASSPRGGSYNSPLHF.

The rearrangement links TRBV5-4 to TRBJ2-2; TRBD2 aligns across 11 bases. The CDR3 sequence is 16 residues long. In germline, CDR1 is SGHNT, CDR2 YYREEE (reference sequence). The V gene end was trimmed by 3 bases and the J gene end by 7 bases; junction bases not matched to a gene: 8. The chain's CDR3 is CASSSRASGRIGELFF. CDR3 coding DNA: TGTGCCAGCAGCTCTAGGGCTAGCGGGAGGATCGGGGAGCTGTTTTTT.

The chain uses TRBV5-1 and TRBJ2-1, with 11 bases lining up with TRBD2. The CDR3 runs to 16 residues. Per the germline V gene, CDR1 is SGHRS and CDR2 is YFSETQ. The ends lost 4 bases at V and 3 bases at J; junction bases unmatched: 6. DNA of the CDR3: TGCGCCAGCAGCCCGGGACTAGCGGAGGGCTACAATGAGCAGTTCTTC. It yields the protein CASSPGLAEGYNEQFF.

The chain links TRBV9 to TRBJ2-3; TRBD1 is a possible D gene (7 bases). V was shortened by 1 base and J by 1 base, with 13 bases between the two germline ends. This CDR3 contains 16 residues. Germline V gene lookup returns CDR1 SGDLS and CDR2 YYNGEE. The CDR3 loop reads CASSVYRGGGTDTQYF. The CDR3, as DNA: TGTGCCAGCAGCGTATACAGGGGCGGGGGCACAGATACGCAGTATTTT. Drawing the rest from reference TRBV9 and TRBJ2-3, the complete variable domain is DSGVTQTPKHLITATGQRVTLRCSPRSGDLSVYWYQQSLDQGLQFLIQYYNGEERAKGNILERFSAQQFPDLHSELNLSSLELGDSALYFCASSVYRGGGTDTQYFGPGTRLTVL.

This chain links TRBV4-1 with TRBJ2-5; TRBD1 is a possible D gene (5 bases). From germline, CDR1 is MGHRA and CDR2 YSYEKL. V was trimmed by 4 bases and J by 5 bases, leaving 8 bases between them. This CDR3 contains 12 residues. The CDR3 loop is CASSRGGETQYF. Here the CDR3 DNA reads TGCGCCAGCAGCCGGGGCGGCGAGACCCAGTACTTC.

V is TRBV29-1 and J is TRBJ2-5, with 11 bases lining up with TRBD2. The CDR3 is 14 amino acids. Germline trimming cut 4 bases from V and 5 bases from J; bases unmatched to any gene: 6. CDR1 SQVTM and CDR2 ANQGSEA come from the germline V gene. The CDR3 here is CSVGIAGGPETQYF. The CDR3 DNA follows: TGCAGCGTTGGTATAGCGGGAGGGCCGGAGACCCAGTACTTC.

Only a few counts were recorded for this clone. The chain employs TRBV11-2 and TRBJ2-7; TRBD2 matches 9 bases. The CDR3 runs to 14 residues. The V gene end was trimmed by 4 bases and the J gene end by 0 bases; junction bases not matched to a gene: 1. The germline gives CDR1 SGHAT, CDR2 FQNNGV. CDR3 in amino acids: CASSSSGASYEQYF. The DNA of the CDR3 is TGTGCCAGCAGCTCTAGCGGGGCCTCCTACGAGCAGTACTTC.

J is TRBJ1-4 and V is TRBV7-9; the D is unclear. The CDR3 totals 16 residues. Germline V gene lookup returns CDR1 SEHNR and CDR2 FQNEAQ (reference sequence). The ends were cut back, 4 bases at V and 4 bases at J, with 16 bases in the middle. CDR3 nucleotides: TGTGCCAGCAGCTCTTTCGATCCGGGAGGTAATGAAAAACTGTTTTTT. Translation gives CASSSFDPGGNEKLFF.

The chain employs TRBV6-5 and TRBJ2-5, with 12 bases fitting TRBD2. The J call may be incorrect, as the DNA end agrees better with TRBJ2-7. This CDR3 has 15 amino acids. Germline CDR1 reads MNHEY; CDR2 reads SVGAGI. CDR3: CASSHGLAGKYEQYF. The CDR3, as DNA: TGTGCCAGCAGTCACGGACTAGCGGGGAAATACGAGCAGTACTTC.

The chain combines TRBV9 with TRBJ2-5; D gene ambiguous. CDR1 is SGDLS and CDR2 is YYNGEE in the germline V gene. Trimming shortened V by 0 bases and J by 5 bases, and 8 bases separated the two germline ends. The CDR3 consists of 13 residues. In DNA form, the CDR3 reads TGTGCCAGCAGCGTAGCTACCCGGGAGACCCAGTACTTC. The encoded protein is CASSVATRETQYF.

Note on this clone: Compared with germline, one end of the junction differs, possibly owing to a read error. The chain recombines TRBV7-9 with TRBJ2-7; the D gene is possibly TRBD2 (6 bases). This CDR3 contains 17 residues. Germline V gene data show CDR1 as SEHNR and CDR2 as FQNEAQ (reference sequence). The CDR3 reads CSSSLANRHTSQDEQYF. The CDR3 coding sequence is TGTTCCAGCAGCTTAGCGAATCGGCACACTAGCCAGGACGAGCAGTACTTC.